Reported below is one T cell receptor beta chain. This clone's antigen is unknown. Base-call qualities are not available, and no considerably larger clone is one nucleotide away. This specimen belongs to a study of OX40 agonist ivuxolimab in advanced cancers. Regarding the research as a whole: Ivuxolimab was an agonistic, fully human IgG2 monoclonal antibody directed against OX40 (CD134), a costimulatory receptor. Intravenous ivuxolimab was administered to patients every 2 weeks at six dose levels: 0.01, 0.1, 0.3, 1.5, 3 and 10 mg/kg. Among the roughly 54 dose-escalation patients, around 20 had hepatocellular carcinoma, roughly 15 melanoma, 9 renal cell carcinoma and 9 head and neck cancer. A male proportion of around 83% and a mean age of about 60 years, ranging from about 20 to 79, were recorded for the dose-escalation cohort. Prior anti-PD-1, anti-PD-L1 or anti-CTLA-4 therapy was permitted, and checkpoint inhibitors had been received by 40% to 50% of dose-escalation patients. Three dose-escalation patients achieved partial responses, one with hepatocellular carcinoma and two with cutaneous melanoma. The point of sequencing TCRbeta in the periphery was to test whether ivuxolimab changed TCR sequence diversity and drove clonal T-cell expansion. The monotherapy dose-escalation portion (N of about 57 patients) of the phase I ivuxolimab trial is reported in the paper.

Here V drops 1 base and J drops 3 bases, and the junction holds 1 base not matched to any gene. Via the germline V gene, CDR1 is KGHSH and CDR2 LQKENI. From cysteine to phenylalanine, the CDR3 is 15 amino acids long. The retained sequence is limited to the CDR3, 45 bases, with the frame set at the first base. Overall study outcomes, separate from this receptor: Antigen specificity was not determined for the clonally expanded peripheral T cells. At doses from 0.1 to 3.0 mg/kg, clonal expansion was seen in both CD4+ and CD8+ blood T cells between baseline and week 6. Partial responders in the 0.1-3.0 mg/kg groups had among the lowest normalized peripheral clonal expansion, especially among CD8+ T cells. After ivuxolimab, expanded clones were on average more numerous among CD8+ T cells than among CD4+ T cells. Low levels of normalized T-cell clonal expansion were also seen in some patients who did not respond.

Patients with autoimmune disease history or receiving systemic immunosuppression were excluded from the trial. Peripheral blood for TCR sequencing was drawn from every dose cohort at baseline, at cycle 4 day 1 and at cycle 7 day 1. The samples were taken from a phase I, first-in-human, multicenter, open-label dose-escalation trial of ivuxolimab. Adults with locally advanced or metastatic melanoma, renal cell, hepatocellular, or head and neck squamous cell carcinoma were enrolled in the trial. Before TCR sequencing, CD4+ and CD8+ T cells were separately sorted from peripheral blood. Genomic DNA was isolated from the sorted cells so that the TCRbeta CDR3 region could be sequenced. The immunoSEQ Assay was used to sequence the TCRbeta CDR3 regions. What TCRdb holds here is the immuneACCESS table cut down to in-frame rearrangements. Part of the clones is not present; checked against another copy, under half of the missing clones reflect an unresolved V gene, and the others are unexplained. The sample data list approximately 60,000 clones, and approximately 92% of these were observed just once. The top ten hold about 0.66% of the sample.

The sequence joins TRBV18 to TRBJ2-1, with 9 bases matching TRBD2. The input for sequencing was CD4+ or CD8+ T cells sorted from blood, taken in a trial of the OX40 agonist ivuxolimab. The clonotype comes from an adult with an advanced solid tumor such as melanoma, head and neck, liver or kidney cancer. The nucleotide sequence is given as TGTGCCAGCTCACCACTAGCGGGAGACTACAATGAGCAGTTCTTC. Its protein product is CASSPLAGDYNEQFF.